The 18 T cell receptor beta chains below were found in one sample sequenced in a study of cytomegalovirus exposure and HLA in healthy donors. The PCR employed 60 Vbeta primers together with 13 Jbeta primers. Sequencing was performed with immunoSEQ multiplex PCR; in TCRdb, only in-frame clones are kept and a portion is missing. The sample has under 250,000 clones; approximately 83% are singletons. Specimen: PBMCs. Receptors originate from a woman aged 45-60 years in good health and CMV-seropositive.

The rearrangement joins TRBV6-5 to TRBJ1-6, with a weak D call TRBD1 (6 bases). This CDR3 comprises 14 residues. Germline values: CDR1 MNHEY, CDR2 SVGAGI. Between the trimmed V and J ends, which lost 6 bases and 8 bases, there was a span of 14 bases. The CDR3 DNA is TGTGCCAGCAGCCTCAGGGGAAGAGATTCACCCCTCCACTTT. It specifies CASSLRGRDSPLHF.

The count of this clone is one. The chain uses TRBV28 and TRBJ1-6; 8 bases are shared with TRBD1. Germline V gene lookup returns CDR1 MDHEN and CDR2 SYDVKM. Trimming removed 8 bases from V and 0 bases from J; junction bases left unmatched: 9. This CDR3 spans 17 amino acids. CDR3 loop: CASGQGPTSSYNSPLHF. DNA of the CDR3: TGTGCCAGCGGACAGGGCCCTACCAGCTCCTATAATTCACCCCTCCACTTT.

V is TRBV5-1 and J is TRBJ1-1; TRBD1 might be the D (6 bases). CDR3 length: 16 amino acids. The germline V gene encodes CDR1 SGHRS and CDR2 YFSETQ. Between the trimmed V and J ends, which lost 4 bases and 1 base, there was a span of 17 bases. The CDR3 here is CASSQNPDRRNTEAFF. CDR3 bases: TGCGCCAGCAGCCAAAATCCAGACAGGAGGAACACTGAAGCTTTCTTT.

This clone showed up just a few times. The genes are TRBV19 and TRBJ1-4; TRBD1 aligns across 9 bases. J was trimmed by 7 bases and V by 4 bases; bases with no gene match: 7. CDR3 length: 15 amino acids. CDR1 is LNHDA, CDR2 SQIVND, per germline (reference sequence). The DNA of the CDR3 is TGTGCCAGTAGTACCGGGACAGGGACCGCTGAAAAACTGTTTTTT. Translation: CASSTGTGTAEKLFF. Full variable domain (rest looked up from reference TRBV19 and TRBJ1-4): DGGITQSPKYLFRKEGQNVTLSCEQNLNHDAMYWYRQDPGQGLRLIYYSQIVNDFQKGDIAEGYSVSREKKESFPLTVTSAQKNPTAFYLCASSTGTGTAEKLFFGSGTQLSVL.

V gene TRBV2 combines with J gene TRBJ1-2; 8 bases align to TRBD1. With V trimmed by 11 bases and J by 5 bases, 7 bases remained unmatched. CDR1 SNHLY and CDR2 FYNNEI come from the germline V gene. This CDR3 spans 12 amino acids. The CDR3 reads CAGGRTGYGYTF. The CDR3 DNA reads TGTGCCGGGGGGAGGACAGGGTATGGCTACACCTTC.

The rearrangement links TRBV19 to TRBJ2-7; 10 bases match TRBD1. CDR1 and CDR2 from the germline V gene are LNHDA and SQIVND (reference sequence). This CDR3 has 14 residues. V dropped 7 bases and J dropped 4; count of bases not matched to a gene: 7. CDR3 sequence reads: CASTNRDRGYEQYF. In nucleotides, the CDR3 is TGTGCCAGTACCAATAGGGACAGGGGTTACGAGCAGTACTTC.

This rearrangement joins TRBV28 to TRBJ1-2; TRBD1 might be the D (6 bases). Per germline, CDR1 MDHEN and CDR2 SYDVKM. Trimming took off 3 bases at V and 4 bases at J, with 15 bases between the two ends. CDR3 size: 15 residues. CDR3 in amino acids: CASSLPGGVSYGYTF. The CDR3 DNA is TGTGCCAGCAGTTTGCCGGGGGGCGTTAGCTATGGCTACACCTTC.

CDR3 residues: CASSTRYRGLGTEAFF. As DNA, the CDR3 is TGTGCCAGCAGCACCCGATACAGGGGGCTTGGCACTGAAGCTTTCTTT. The chain carries TRBV5-4 and TRBJ1-1; TRBD1 matches 9 bases. CDR1 and CDR2 (germline): SGHNT, YYREEE (reference sequence). J gave up 4 bases and V 4 bases, and 11 bases lay outside the gene matches. There are 16 residues in the CDR3.

As regards this clone: A junction end diverges from the germline sequence, so it may reflect a read error. The chain joins TRBV7-8 to TRBJ1-1; 7 bases map to TRBD1. The CDR3 contains 16 residues. CDR1 and CDR2 (germline): SGHVS, FQNEAQ. The CDR3 DNA is TGTGCCAGCAGCTCAAGCCGGGACAGACAAAGCACTGGAGCTTTCTTT. Protein: CASSSSRDRQSTGAFF.

The V and J genes are TRBV4-3 and TRBJ2-1; D may be TRBD1 (6 bases). This CDR3 comprises 15 residues. The germline V gene has CDR1 LGHNA and CDR2 YSLEER. Deletions cut 1 base from V and 8 bases from J, with 15 bases between. CDR3 bases: TGCGCCAGCAGCCAAGCAGGGGCCCTTAAAGATGAGCAGTTCTTC. Amino acid sequence: CASSQAGALKDEQFF.

This sequence joins TRBV5-1 and TRBJ2-2; D possibly corresponds to TRBD2 (5 bases). This CDR3 region has 17 residues. V shed 0 bases and J shed 6 bases, with 18 bases lying between them. Germline loops: CDR1 SGHRS, CDR2 YFSETQ. CDR3 in DNA: TGCGCCAGCAGCTTGGGACCTAGCCCAGATTTTTCCGGGGAGCTGTTTTTT. Residues: CASSLGPSPDFSGELFF.

This chain connects TRBV11-3 to TRBJ2-5; 14 nucleotides agree with TRBD2. Trimming cost V 1 base and J 0 bases; bases outside gene matches: 4. Germline V gives CDR1 SGHNT, CDR2 YENEEA. The CDR3 length is 18 residues. CDR3 DNA: TGTGCCAGCAGCTTAGGAGGACTAGCGGGGGGCAACCAAGAGACCCAGTACTTC. This sequence encodes CASSLGGLAGGNQETQYF. Full variable domain (missing parts from reference TRBV11-3 and TRBJ2-5): EAGVVQSPRYKIIEKKQPVAFWCNPISGHNTLYWYLQNLGQGPELLIRYENEEAVDDSQLPKDRFSAERLKGVDSTLKIQPAELGDSAVYLCASSLGGLAGGNQETQYFGPGTRLLVL.

The rearrangement links TRBV9 to TRBJ2-1; a possible D gene is TRBD2 (6 bases). CDR3 length equals 15 residues. Looked up from germline, CDR1 is SGDLS and CDR2 is YYNGEE. V shed 6 bases and J shed 7 bases, with 20 bases lying between them. The CDR3 sequence: CASKRGTLAGNEQFF. Here the CDR3 DNA reads TGTGCCAGCAAACGAGGCACTCTTGCGGGAAATGAGCAGTTCTTC. The variable domain in full, with the rest retrieved from reference TRBV9 and TRBJ2-1, is DSGVTQTPKHLITATGQRVTLRCSPRSGDLSVYWYQQSLDQGLQFLIQYYNGEERAKGNILERFSAQQFPDLHSELNLSSLELGDSALYFCASKRGTLAGNEQFFGPGTRLTVL.

This sequence joins TRBV6-1 and TRBJ1-1, with 7 bases aligning to TRBD1. This CDR3 region has 14 residues. After removal of 8 bases from V and 1 base from J, the junction contained 7 bases not matched to a gene. Germline assignment: CDR1 MNHNS and CDR2 SASEGT. The CDR3 loop reads CASARQGGNTEAFF. CDR3 DNA sequence: TGTGCCAGCGCACGACAGGGTGGGAACACTGAAGCTTTCTTT.

The J gene is TRBJ2-7, the V gene TRBV28, with a possible D match to TRBD1 (7 bases). This CDR3 is 15 amino acids long. V dropped 6 bases and J dropped 2 bases, with 17 bases sitting between them. Germline V gene sequence: CDR1 MDHEN, CDR2 SYDVKM. The CDR3 loop reads CASRKAGQTPYEQYF. CDR3 coding DNA: TGTGCCAGCAGAAAGGCGGGACAGACCCCCTACGAGCAGTACTTC.

CDR3 protein: CASSEPGGWPLHF. The CDR3 nucleotides read TGTGCCAGCAGCGAACCAGGGGGTTGGCCCCTCCACTTT. The rearrangement links TRBV28 to TRBJ1-6, with 7 nucleotides matching TRBD1. The CDR3 runs 13 residues. Germline values: CDR1 MDHEN, CDR2 SYDVKM. With 6 bases clipped from V and 13 bases from J, the junction kept 9 bases outside the gene matches.

J is TRBJ2-6 and V is TRBV5-1; perhaps TRBD1 as D (6 bases). Germline V gene lookup returns CDR1 SGHRS and CDR2 YFSETQ. V gave up 4 bases and J gave up 0 bases, with 8 bases separating them. The CDR3 covers 15 residues. The CDR3 sequence: CASSRTASGANVLTF. The CDR3 DNA is TGCGCCAGCAGCAGGACAGCCTCTGGGGCCAACGTCCTGACTTTC.

The rearrangement joins TRBV5-1 to TRBJ2-7, with D possibly matching TRBD1 (5 bases). The CDR3 is 13 amino acids. CDR1 and CDR2 (germline): SGHRS, YFSETQ. Trimming shortened V by 6 bases and J by 3 bases, and 13 bases separated the two germline ends. The CDR3 loop is CASNKGMIYEQYF. The DNA of the CDR3 is TGCGCCAGCAACAAGGGGATGATCTACGAGCAGTACTTC.